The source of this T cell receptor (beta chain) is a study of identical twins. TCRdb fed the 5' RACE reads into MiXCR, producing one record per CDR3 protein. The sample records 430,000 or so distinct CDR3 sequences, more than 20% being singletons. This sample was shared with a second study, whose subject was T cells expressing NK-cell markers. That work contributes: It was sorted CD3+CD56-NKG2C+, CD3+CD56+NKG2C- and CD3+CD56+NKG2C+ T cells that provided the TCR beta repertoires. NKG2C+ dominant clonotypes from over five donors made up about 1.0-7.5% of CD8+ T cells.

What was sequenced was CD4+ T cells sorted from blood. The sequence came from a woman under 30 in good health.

The CDR3: CSAEGDRGHRKTQYF. Written as DNA, the CDR3 is TGCAGTGCTGAGGGGGACAGGGGGCATAGGAAGACCCAGTACTTC. The V call is TRBV20-1, the J call TRBJ2-5, with 12 bases aligning to TRBD1. With 5 bases clipped from V and 6 bases from J, the junction kept 10 bases outside the gene matches. Germline CDR1 DFQATT, CDR2 SNEGSKA (reference sequence). The CDR3 loop spans 15 amino acids.